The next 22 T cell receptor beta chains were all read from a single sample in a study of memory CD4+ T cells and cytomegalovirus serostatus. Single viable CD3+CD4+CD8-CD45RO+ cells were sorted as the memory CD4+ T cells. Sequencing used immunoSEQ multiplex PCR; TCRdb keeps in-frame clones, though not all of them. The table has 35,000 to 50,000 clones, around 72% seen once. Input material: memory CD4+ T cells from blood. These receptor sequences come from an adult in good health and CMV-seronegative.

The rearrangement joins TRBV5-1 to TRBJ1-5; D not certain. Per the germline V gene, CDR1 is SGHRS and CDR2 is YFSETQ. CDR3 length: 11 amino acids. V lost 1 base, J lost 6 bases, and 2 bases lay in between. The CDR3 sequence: CASSLIQPQHF. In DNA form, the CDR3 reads TGCGCCAGCAGCTTGATTCAGCCCCAGCATTTT.

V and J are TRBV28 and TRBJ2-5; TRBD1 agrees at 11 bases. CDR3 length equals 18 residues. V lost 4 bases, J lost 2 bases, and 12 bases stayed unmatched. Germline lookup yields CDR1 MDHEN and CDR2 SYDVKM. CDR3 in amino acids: CASSSLKKDRGPQETQYF. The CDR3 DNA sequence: TGTGCCAGCAGTTCGCTAAAGAAGGACAGGGGGCCGCAAGAGACCCAGTACTTC.

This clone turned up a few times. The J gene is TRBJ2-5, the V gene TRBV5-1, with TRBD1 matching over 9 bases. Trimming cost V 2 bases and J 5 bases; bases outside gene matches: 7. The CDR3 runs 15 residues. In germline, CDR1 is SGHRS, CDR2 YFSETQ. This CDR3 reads CASSFRGQGGETQYF. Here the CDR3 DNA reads TGCGCCAGCAGCTTCAGGGGACAGGGAGGGGAGACCCAGTACTTC.

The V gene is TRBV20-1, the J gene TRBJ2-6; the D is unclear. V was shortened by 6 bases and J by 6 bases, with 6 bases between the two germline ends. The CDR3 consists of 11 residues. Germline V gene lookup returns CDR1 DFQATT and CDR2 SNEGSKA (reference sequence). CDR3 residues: CSASLANVLTF. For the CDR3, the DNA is TGCAGTGCCAGTCTGGCCAACGTCCTGACTTTC.

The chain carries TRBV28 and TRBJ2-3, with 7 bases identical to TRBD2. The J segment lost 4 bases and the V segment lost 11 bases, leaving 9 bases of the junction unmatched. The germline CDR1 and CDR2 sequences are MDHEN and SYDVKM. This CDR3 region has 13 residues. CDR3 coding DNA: TGTGCCTGTGGTGCGGGGGTTTCAGATACGCAGTATTTT. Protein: CACGAGVSDTQYF. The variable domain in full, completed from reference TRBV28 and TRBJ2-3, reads DVKVTQSSRYLVKRTGEKVFLECVQDMDHENMFWYRQDPGLGLRLIYFSYDVKMKEKGDIPEGYSVSREKKERFSLILESASTNQTSMYLCACGAGVSDTQYFGPGTRLTVL.

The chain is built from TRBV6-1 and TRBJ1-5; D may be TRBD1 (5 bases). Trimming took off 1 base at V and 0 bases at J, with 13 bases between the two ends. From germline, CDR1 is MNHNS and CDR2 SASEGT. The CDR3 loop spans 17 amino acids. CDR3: CASSEETGPYSNQPQHF. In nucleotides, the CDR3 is TGTGCCAGCAGTGAAGAGACGGGACCATATAGCAATCAGCCCCAGCATTTT.

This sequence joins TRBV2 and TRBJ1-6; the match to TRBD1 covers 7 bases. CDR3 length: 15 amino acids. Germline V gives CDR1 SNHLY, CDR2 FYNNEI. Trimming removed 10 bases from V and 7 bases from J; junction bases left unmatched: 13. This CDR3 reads CAIEKSGTDNSPLHF. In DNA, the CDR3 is TGTGCCATCGAAAAATCCGGGACAGACAATTCACCCCTCCACTTT.

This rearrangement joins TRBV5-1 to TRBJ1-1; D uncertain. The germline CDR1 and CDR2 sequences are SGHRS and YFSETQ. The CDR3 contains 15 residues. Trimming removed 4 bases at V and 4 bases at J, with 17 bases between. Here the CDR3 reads CASSLLSSWGTEAFF. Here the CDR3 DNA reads TGCGCCAGCAGCCTCCTCTCGTCCTGGGGCACTGAAGCTTTCTTT.

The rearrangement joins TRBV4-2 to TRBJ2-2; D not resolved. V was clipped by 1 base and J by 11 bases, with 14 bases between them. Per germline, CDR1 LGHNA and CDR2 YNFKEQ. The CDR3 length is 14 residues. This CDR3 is CASSQVGSDIELFF. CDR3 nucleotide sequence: TGTGCCAGCAGCCAAGTGGGGTCCGACATAGAGCTGTTTTTT.

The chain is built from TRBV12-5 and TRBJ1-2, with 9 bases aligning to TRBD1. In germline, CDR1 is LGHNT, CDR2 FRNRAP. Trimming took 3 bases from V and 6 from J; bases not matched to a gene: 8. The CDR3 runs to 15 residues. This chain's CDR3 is CASGFLRGQGHGYTF. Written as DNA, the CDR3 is TGTGCTAGTGGTTTTCTGCGGGGACAGGGCCATGGCTACACCTTC.

CDR3 nucleotides: TGTGCCAGCAGCCCGTCTAGCGGGGGGGCCGATGAGCAGTTCTTC. Protein: CASSPSSGGADEQFF. The chain links TRBV5-5 to TRBJ2-1; 12 positions match TRBD2. With V trimmed by 4 bases and J by 8 bases, 7 bases remained unmatched. The CDR3 loop spans 15 amino acids. The germline V gene has CDR1 SGHKS and CDR2 YYEKEE (reference sequence).

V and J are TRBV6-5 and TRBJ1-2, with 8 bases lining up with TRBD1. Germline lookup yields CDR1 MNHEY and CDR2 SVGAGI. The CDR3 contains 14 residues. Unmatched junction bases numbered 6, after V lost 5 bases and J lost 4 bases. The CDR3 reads CASSGLGQVYGYTF. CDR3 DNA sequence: TGTGCCAGCAGTGGCTTGGGACAGGTCTATGGCTACACCTTC.

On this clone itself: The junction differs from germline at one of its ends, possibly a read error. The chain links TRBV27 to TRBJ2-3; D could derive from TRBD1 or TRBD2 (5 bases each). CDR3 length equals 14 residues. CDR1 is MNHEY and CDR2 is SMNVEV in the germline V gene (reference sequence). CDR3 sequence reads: CASSLISSRVGLHF. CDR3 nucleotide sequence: TGTGCCAGCAGTTTAATCTCTAGCAGGGTAGGGTTGCATTTT.

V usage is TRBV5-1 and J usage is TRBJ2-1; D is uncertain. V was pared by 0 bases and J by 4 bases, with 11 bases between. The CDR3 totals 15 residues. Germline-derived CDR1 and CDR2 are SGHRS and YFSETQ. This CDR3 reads CASSLDGSEYNEQFF. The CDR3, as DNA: TGCGCCAGCAGCTTGGACGGCTCCGAGTACAATGAGCAGTTCTTC.

CDR3 loop: CASSYQQGLYGYTF. The CDR3 nucleotides read TGTGCCAGCAGTTACCAACAGGGACTCTATGGCTACACCTTC. The gene calls are TRBV6-5 and TRBJ1-2; TRBD1 might be the D (6 bases). This CDR3 is built from 14 residues. The germline V gene has CDR1 MNHEY and CDR2 SVGAGI. With 2 bases removed from V and 4 bases from J, the gap between germline ends came to 11 bases.

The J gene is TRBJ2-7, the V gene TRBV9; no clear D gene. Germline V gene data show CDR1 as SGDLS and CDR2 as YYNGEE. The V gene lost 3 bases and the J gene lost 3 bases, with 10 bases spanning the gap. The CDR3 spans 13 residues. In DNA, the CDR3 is TGTGCCAGCAGCGAGGGCCCCCTCTACGAGCAGTACTTC. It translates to CASSEGPLYEQYF. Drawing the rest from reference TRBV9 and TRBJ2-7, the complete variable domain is DSGVTQTPKHLITATGQRVTLRCSPRSGDLSVYWYQQSLDQGLQFLIQYYNGEERAKGNILERFSAQQFPDLHSELNLSSLELGDSALYFCASSEGPLYEQYFGPGTRLTVT.

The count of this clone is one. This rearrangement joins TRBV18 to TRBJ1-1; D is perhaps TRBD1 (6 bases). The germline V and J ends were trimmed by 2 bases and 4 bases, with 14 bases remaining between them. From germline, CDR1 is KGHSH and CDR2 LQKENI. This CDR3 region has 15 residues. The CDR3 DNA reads TGTGCCAGCTCACCAGGGCGGGGGCAACGCACTGAAGCTTTCTTT. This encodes CASSPGRGQRTEAFF. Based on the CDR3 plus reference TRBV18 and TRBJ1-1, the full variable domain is NAGVMQNPRHLVRRRGQEARLRCSPMKGHSHVYWYRQLPEEGLKFMVYLQKENIIDESGMPKERFSAEFPKEGPSILRIQQVVRGDSAAYFCASSPGRGQRTEAFFGQGTRLTVV.

CDR3 sequence: CASSLQQGGRREKLFF. Written as DNA, the CDR3 is TGTGCCAGCAGCCTACAACAGGGAGGGAGAAGGGAAAAACTGTTTTTT. The rearrangement uses TRBV5-8 and TRBJ1-4; perhaps TRBD1 as D (6 bases). Germline values: CDR1 SGHTS, CDR2 YDEGEE. The V gene lost 4 bases and the J gene lost 8 bases, with 21 bases spanning the gap. CDR3 size: 16 residues.

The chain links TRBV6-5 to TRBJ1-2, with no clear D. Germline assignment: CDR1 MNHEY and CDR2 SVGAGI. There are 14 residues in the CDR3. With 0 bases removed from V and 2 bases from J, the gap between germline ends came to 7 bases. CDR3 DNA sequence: TGTGCCAGCAGTTACTCCGCAGTCAACTATGGCTACACCTTC. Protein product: CASSYSAVNYGYTF.

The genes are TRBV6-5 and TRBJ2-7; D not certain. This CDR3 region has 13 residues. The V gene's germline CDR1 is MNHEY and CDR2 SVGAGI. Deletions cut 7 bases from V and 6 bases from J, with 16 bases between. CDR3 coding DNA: TGTGCCAGCAACCGGTACGGGTGGTCCGAGCAGTACTTC. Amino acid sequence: CASNRYGWSEQYF.

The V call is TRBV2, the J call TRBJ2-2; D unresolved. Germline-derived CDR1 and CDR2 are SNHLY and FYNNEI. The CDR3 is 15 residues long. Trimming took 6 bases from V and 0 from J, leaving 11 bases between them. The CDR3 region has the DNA TGTGCCAGCAGGGAACCGTTCGCGAACACCGGGGAGCTGTTTTTT. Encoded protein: CASREPFANTGELFF.

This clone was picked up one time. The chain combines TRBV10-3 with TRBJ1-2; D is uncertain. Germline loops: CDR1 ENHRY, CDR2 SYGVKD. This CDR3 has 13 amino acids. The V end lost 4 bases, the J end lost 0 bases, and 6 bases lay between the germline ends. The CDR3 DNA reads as TGTGCCATCAGTGGGTCTTCTAACTATGGCTACACCTTC. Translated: CAISGSSNYGYTF.